The present entry profiles one T cell receptor (beta chain) with its context. Generated by immunoSEQ multiplex PCR, the TCRdb table keeps only in-frame clones and is missing some. There are roughly 46,000 clones in the sample; about four fifths occur only once, and 7.4% lies in the top ten. V gave up 0 bases and J gave up 5 bases, with 13 bases separating them. CDR1 is MNHEY and CDR2 is SVGAGI in the germline V gene. This CDR3 has 15 residues. The sample belongs to a study of blood T cell repertoires in COVID-19. The sequencing sample was made of peripheral blood. J is TRBJ2-5 and V is TRBV6-5; TRBD2 is a possible D gene (5 bases). This sequence originates from a man aged 60 to 69 with active COVID-19. CDR3 in amino acids: CASSYSGGTGETQYF. The CDR3 region has the DNA TGTGCCAGCAGTTACTCCGGAGGAACCGGGGAGACCCAGTACTTC.